Shown below are 20 T cell receptor beta chains from a single sample sequenced in a study of blood T cell repertoires in COVID-19. Sequencing was performed with immunoSEQ multiplex PCR; in TCRdb, only in-frame clones are kept and a portion is missing. The sample lists around 270,000 clones; 84% were seen once. Sequencing input: peripheral blood. These receptors originate from a woman aged 40 to 49 who had recovered from COVID-19.

The V gene is TRBV27, the J gene TRBJ2-1; no clear D. Between the trimmed V and J ends, which lost 6 bases and 0 bases, there was a span of 12 bases. CDR1 is MNHEY, CDR2 SMNVEV, per germline (reference sequence). The CDR3 sequence is 15 residues long. CDR3 nucleotide sequence: TGTGCCAGCAGCCCCCTATTCCCCTCCTACAATGAGCAGTTCTTC. It yields the protein CASSPLFPSYNEQFF.

In this sample, this clone turned up once. The V call is TRBV5-1, the J call TRBJ2-7; 9 positions match TRBD1. The CDR3 covers 19 residues. After removal of 1 base from V and 1 base from J, the junction contained 15 bases not matched to a gene. Germline V CDR1 and CDR2: SGHRS, YFSETQ. CDR3 in DNA: TGCGCCAGCAGCTTGCCATCCCCCCTGACAGGGGGGTTATCCTACGAGCAGTACTTC. This translates into CASSLPSPLTGGLSYEQYF.

The chain couples TRBV5-5 to TRBJ1-5, with D hard to call. CDR3 size: 16 residues. Per the germline V gene, CDR1 is SGHKS and CDR2 is YYEKEE (reference sequence). The V end lost 0 bases, the J end lost 2 bases, and 12 bases lay between the germline ends. The CDR3 sequence is CASSLELGRGNQPQHF. The DNA of the CDR3 is TGTGCCAGCAGCTTGGAACTAGGCCGGGGCAATCAGCCCCAGCATTTT.

This clone appeared a single time. The V call is TRBV29-1, the J call TRBJ2-3; no clear D. The CDR3 sequence is 16 residues long. The germline gives CDR1 SQVTM, CDR2 ANQGSEA. The germline V and J ends were trimmed by 0 bases and 0 bases, with 13 bases remaining between them. The CDR3 loop reads CSVEDRYSTSTDTQYF. The DNA of the CDR3 is TGCAGCGTTGAAGATCGCTATTCCACTAGCACAGATACGCAGTATTTT.

The rearrangement uses TRBV5-6 and TRBJ2-7; the match to TRBD1 covers 8 bases. The V and J ends lost 3 bases and 1 base, in that order; junction bases with no gene match: 6. Germline V gives CDR1 SGHDT, CDR2 YYEEEE. This CDR3 spans 15 amino acids. The CDR3 loop is CASSSWDRSSYEQYF. DNA of the CDR3: TGTGCCAGCAGCTCCTGGGACAGGTCTTCCTACGAGCAGTACTTC. Full variable domain (remainder filled in from reference TRBV5-6 and TRBJ2-7): DAGVTQSPTHLIKTRGQQVTLRCSPKSGHDTVSWYQQALGQGPQFIFQYYEEEERQRGNFPDRFSGHQFPNYSSELNVNALLLGDSALYLCASSSWDRSSYEQYFGPGTRLTVT.

This clone was seen once. The CDR3 sequence: CASSFQGLTEAFF. The CDR3 region has the DNA TGTGCCAGCAGCTTTCAGGGTTTGACTGAAGCTTTCTTT. The V and J genes are TRBV5-5 and TRBJ1-1; the D gene is possibly TRBD1 (5 bases). Germline CDR1 and CDR2: SGHKS and YYEKEE (reference sequence). The CDR3 loop spans 13 amino acids. The germline V and J ends were trimmed by 2 bases and 5 bases, with 10 bases remaining between them.

The V and J genes are TRBV18 and TRBJ2-6, with D perhaps TRBD1 (6 bases). V lost 5 bases and J lost 1, with 18 bases in between. This CDR3 has 18 residues. The germline V gene has CDR1 KGHSH and CDR2 LQKENI. CDR3 bases: TGTGCCAGCTCATCGTCCGGGACAAAATCTTCTGGGGCCAACGTCCTGACTTTC. It specifies CASSSSGTKSSGANVLTF.

The chain has TRBV19 and TRBJ2-1, with D possibly being TRBD1 (6 bases). Trimming stripped 3 bases from V and 0 bases from J, with 12 bases between. Germline V gene lookup returns CDR1 LNHDA and CDR2 SQIVND (reference sequence). This CDR3 has 16 residues. The CDR3: CASSMMTGSSYNEQFF. In DNA form, the CDR3 reads TGTGCCAGTAGTATGATGACAGGCAGCTCCTACAATGAGCAGTTCTTC. The whole variable domain, remainder taken from reference TRBV19 and TRBJ2-1, is DGGITQSPKYLFRKEGQNVTLSCEQNLNHDAMYWYRQDPGQGLRLIYYSQIVNDFQKGDIAEGYSVSREKKESFPLTVTSAQKNPTAFYLCASSMMTGSSYNEQFFGPGTRLTVL.

This clone was seen just once. V and J are TRBV9 and TRBJ1-5, with 7 bases lining up with TRBD1. Germline CDR1 SGDLS, CDR2 YYNGEE. After removal of 2 bases from V and 8 bases from J, the junction contained 7 bases not matched to a gene. The CDR3 has 14 residues. The DNA for the CDR3 is TGTGCCAGCAGCGTCTCGACAGGGAACGAGCCCCAGCATTTT. It translates to CASSVSTGNEPQHF.

This sequence joins TRBV27 and TRBJ2-1, with a possible D match to TRBD1 (6 bases). V lost 6 bases to trimming and J lost 8 bases, with 14 bases between them. Looked up from germline, CDR1 is MNHEY and CDR2 is SMNVEV (reference sequence). The CDR3 extends over 13 amino acids. The CDR3 sequence is CASRHRQAYEQFF. The CDR3 DNA reads TGTGCCAGCAGACACAGACAGGCCTATGAGCAGTTCTTC.

This rearrangement joins TRBV6-2 or TRBV6-3 to TRBJ2-7, with no clear D. Germline V gene lookup returns CDR1 MNHEY and CDR2 SVGEGT. The CDR3 is 17 residues long. Trimming took 0 bases from V and 0 from J, leaving 15 bases between them. The CDR3 DNA follows: TGTGCCAGCAGTTACTCCCTGTTTACGGTCCGCTCCTACGAGCAGTACTTC. This gives the protein CASSYSLFTVRSYEQYF.

V gene TRBV2 combines with J gene TRBJ1-6, with 11 bases fitting TRBD1. Per the germline V gene, CDR1 is SNHLY and CDR2 is FYNNEI. Trimming cost V 6 bases and J 9 bases; bases outside gene matches: 4. The CDR3 is made up of 14 amino acids. The CDR3 here is CASRGQGAGSPLHF. In DNA, the CDR3 is TGTGCCAGCAGAGGACAGGGGGCCGGTTCACCCCTCCACTTT.

V usage is TRBV6-5 and J usage is TRBJ2-3; D is unclear. CDR3 length: 14 residues. V was trimmed by 7 bases and J by 2 bases, leaving 13 bases between them. Germline V gives CDR1 MNHEY, CDR2 SVGAGI. The CDR3 loop reads CASNRLLTTDTQYF. The CDR3 DNA is TGTGCCAGCAATAGGTTACTAACCACAGATACGCAGTATTTT.

This chain joins TRBV5-1 and TRBJ2-7, with D unresolved. With 0 bases removed from V and 3 bases from J, the gap between germline ends came to 7 bases. This CDR3 contains 13 residues. Germline V CDR1 and CDR2: SGHRS, YFSETQ. CDR3 amino acids: CASSLDSYYEQYF. For the CDR3, the DNA is TGCGCCAGCAGCTTGGACAGCTACTACGAGCAGTACTTC.

J is TRBJ1-2 and V is TRBV5-3; 8 nucleotides agree with TRBD1. TRBV5-3 is recorded as an ORF, its role being uncertain. With 7 bases clipped from V and 2 bases from J, the junction kept 7 bases outside the gene matches. The CDR3 spans 14 residues. The CDR3 DNA reads TGTGCCAGACGAAACAACAGGGGGAACTATGGCTACACCTTC. This encodes CARRNNRGNYGYTF.

A few counts support this clone. Distinct nucleotide sequences in the sample also encode this CDR3. The V gene is TRBV4-1, the J gene TRBJ1-2; D gene ambiguous. Trimming pared 0 bases from V and 3 bases from J, leaving 2 bases between. This CDR3 is built from 12 residues. Looked up from germline, CDR1 is MGHRA and CDR2 is YSYEKL. The CDR3 coding sequence is TGCGCCAGCAGCCAAGACTACTATGGCTACACCTTC. Translating gives CASSQDYYGYTF.

The genes are TRBV5-1 and TRBJ1-1; weak D call: TRBD1 (5 bases). The V and J ends lost 4 bases and 5 bases respectively, with 12 bases between them. Germline assignment: CDR1 SGHRS and CDR2 YFSETQ. CDR3 size: 13 residues. CDR3 in DNA: TGCGCCAGCAGCGTGTTCCGGGGGACTGAAGCTTTCTTT. Amino acids: CASSVFRGTEAFF.

This clone came up once. The rearrangement links TRBV4-1 to TRBJ2-7, with D tentatively TRBD2 (6 bases). CDR3 length: 16 amino acids. CDR1 is MGHRA, CDR2 YSYEKL, per germline. V lost 4 bases and J lost 12, with 28 bases in between. This CDR3 reads CASSPIGGTSWTRLYF. The CDR3 DNA sequence: TGCGCCAGCAGCCCTATCGGAGGGACCTCTTGGACGAGGCTGTACTTC.

J is TRBJ2-5 and V is TRBV4-2, with TRBD1 matching 8 bases. V dropped 4 bases and J dropped 4; count of bases not matched to a gene: 5. The V gene's germline CDR1 is LGHNA and CDR2 YNFKEQ. The CDR3 is 14 amino acids. CDR3 sequence reads: CASSPRGRGETQYF. In DNA, the CDR3 is TGTGCCAGCAGCCCCAGGGGGCGGGGAGAGACCCAGTACTTC.

This chain joins TRBV5-8 and TRBJ1-6; 9 bases line up with TRBD1. The CDR3 length is 17 residues. V shed 1 base and J 8 bases; nucleotides not matched to a gene: 10. The germline V gene encodes CDR1 SGHTS and CDR2 YDEGEE. DNA of the CDR3: TGTGCCAGCAGCTTGAGGACAGGGGCGAGAGTTGATTCACCCCTCCACTTT. Translating gives CASSLRTGARVDSPLHF.